This T cell receptor (beta chain) was obtained from a study of T cell responses to AZD1222 COVID-19 vaccine. General study findings and limits: Compared with day 0, the breadth and depth of the Spike-specific TCR repertoire rose significantly after two doses of AZD1222.

In this sample, this clone turned up a few times. Its specificity is unknown. Only in-frame clones appear in the TCRdb table, and some are missing; sequencing was by immunoSEQ multiplex PCR. The sample includes about 140,000 clones, 80% to 95% of them seen just once. This TCR was recovered from an adult in good health. This specimen consisted of peripheral blood, obtained on day 0 of AZD1222 vaccination.

The CDR3 protein is CASSLESVRVVPYEQYF. As DNA, the CDR3 is TGCGCCAGCAGCTTGGAAAGTGTGAGAGTGGTTCCCTACGAGCAGTACTTC. This rearrangement joins TRBV5-1 to TRBJ2-7; D remains ambiguous. The ends were cut back, 0 bases at V and 2 bases at J, with 18 bases in the middle. The CDR3 consists of 17 residues. CDR1 and CDR2 (germline): SGHRS, YFSETQ.